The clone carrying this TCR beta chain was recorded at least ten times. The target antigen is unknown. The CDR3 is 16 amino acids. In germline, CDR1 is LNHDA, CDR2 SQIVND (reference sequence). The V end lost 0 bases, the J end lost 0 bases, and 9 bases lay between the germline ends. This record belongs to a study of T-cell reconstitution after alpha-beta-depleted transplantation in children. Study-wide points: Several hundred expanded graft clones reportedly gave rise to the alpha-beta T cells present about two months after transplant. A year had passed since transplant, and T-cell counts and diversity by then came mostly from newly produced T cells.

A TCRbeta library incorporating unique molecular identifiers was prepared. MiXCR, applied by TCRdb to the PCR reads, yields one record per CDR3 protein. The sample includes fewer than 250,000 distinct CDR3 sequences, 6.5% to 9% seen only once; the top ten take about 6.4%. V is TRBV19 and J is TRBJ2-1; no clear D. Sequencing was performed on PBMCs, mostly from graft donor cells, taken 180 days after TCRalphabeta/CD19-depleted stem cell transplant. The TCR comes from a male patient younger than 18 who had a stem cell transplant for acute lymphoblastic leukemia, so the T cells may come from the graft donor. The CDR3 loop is CASSIDGVRSYNEQFF. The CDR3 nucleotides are TGTGCCAGTAGTATAGACGGAGTACGCTCCTACAATGAGCAGTTCTTC.